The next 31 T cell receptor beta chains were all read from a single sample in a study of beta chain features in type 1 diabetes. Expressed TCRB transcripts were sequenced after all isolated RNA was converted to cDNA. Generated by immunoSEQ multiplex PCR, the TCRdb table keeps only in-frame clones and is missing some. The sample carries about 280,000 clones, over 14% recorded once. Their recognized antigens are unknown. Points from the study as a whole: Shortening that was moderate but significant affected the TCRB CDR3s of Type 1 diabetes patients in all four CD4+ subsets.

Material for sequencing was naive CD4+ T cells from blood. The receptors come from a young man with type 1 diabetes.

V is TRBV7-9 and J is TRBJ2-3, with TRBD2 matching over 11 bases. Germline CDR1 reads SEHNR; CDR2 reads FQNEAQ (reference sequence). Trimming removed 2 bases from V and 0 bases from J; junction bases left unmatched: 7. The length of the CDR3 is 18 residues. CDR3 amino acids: CASSLRLAGSRSTDTQYF. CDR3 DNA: TGTGCCAGCAGCTTAAGACTAGCGGGAAGTCGGAGCACAGATACGCAGTATTTT. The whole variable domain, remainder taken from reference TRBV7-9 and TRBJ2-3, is DTGVSQNPRHKITKRGQNVTFRCDPISEHNRLYWYRQTLGQGPEFLTYFQNEAQLEKSRLLSDRFSAERPKGSFSTLEIQRTEQGDSAMYLCASSLRLAGSRSTDTQYFGPGTRLTVL.

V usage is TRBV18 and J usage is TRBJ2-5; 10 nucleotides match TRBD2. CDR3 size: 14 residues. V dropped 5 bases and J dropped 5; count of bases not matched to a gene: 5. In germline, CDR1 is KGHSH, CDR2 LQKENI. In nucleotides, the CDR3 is TGTGCCAGCTCAGAGCGGGAGGGGATGGAGACCCAGTACTTC. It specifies CASSEREGMETQYF.

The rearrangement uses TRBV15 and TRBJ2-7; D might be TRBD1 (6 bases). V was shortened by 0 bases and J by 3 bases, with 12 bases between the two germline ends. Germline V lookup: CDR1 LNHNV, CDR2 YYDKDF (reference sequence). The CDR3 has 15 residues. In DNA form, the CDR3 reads TGTGCCACCAGCAGAGATCGTGGGACAAACTACGAGCAGTACTTC. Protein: CATSRDRGTNYEQYF.

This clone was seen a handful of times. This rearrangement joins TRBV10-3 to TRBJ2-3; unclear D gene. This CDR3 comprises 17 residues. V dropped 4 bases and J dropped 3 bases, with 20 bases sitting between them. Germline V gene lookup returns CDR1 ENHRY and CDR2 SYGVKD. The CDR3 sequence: CAISVPLARPQTDTQYF. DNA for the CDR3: TGTGCCATCAGTGTGCCCCTCGCGCGGCCCCAAACAGATACGCAGTATTTT.

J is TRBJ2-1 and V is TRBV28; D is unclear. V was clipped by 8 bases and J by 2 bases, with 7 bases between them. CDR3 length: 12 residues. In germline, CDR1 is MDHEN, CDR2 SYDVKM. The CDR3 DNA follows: TGTGCCAGCGGCCTGACCTACAATGAGCAGTTCTTC. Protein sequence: CASGLTYNEQFF.

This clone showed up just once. The CDR3 protein is CASSLGGQQGGYTF. DNA of the CDR3: TGTGCCAGCAGTTTAGGGGGACAGCAAGGGGGCTACACCTTC. The chain joins TRBV28 to TRBJ1-2, with 7 positions matching TRBD1. The V gene end was trimmed by 2 bases and the J gene end by 8 bases; junction bases not matched to a gene: 8. The CDR3 spans 14 residues. The germline gives CDR1 MDHEN, CDR2 SYDVKM.

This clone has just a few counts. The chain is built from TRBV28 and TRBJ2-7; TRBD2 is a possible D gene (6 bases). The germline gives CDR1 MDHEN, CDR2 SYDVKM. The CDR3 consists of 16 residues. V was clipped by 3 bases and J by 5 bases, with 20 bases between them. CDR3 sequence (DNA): TGTGCCAGCAGTTTGGGGGGTCGGGGACGGCAAGACGAGCAGTACTTC. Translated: CASSLGGRGRQDEQYF. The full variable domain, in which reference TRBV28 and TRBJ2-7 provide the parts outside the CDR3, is DVKVTQSSRYLVKRTGEKVFLECVQDMDHENMFWYRQDPGLGLRLIYFSYDVKMKEKGDIPEGYSVSREKKERFSLILESASTNQTSMYLCASSLGGRGRQDEQYFGPGTRLTVT.

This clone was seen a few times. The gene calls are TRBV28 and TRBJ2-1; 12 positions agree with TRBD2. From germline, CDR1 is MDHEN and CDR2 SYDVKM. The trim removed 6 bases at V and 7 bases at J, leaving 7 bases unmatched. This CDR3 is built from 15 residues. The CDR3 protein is CASSKLAGGLNEQFF. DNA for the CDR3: TGTGCCAGCAGCAAGCTAGCGGGGGGGCTTAATGAGCAGTTCTTC.

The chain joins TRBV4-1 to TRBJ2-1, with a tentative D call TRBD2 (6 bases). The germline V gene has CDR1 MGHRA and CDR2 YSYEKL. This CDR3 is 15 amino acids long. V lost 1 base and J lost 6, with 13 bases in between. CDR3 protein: CASSQAGLVGNEQFF. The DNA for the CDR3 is TGCGCCAGCAGCCAAGCGGGACTGGTTGGCAATGAGCAGTTCTTC.

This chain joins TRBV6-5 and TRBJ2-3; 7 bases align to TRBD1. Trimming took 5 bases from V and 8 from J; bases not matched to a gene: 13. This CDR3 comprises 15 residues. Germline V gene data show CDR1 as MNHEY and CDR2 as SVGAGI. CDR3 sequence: CASSPFRGIGGTQYF. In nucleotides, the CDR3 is TGTGCCAGCAGTCCCTTCAGGGGGATAGGGGGTACGCAGTATTTT.

CDR3 region: CASSDPGSSGGAYQETQYF. The DNA for the CDR3 is TGCGCCAGCAGTGACCCAGGTTCTAGCGGGGGGGCGTACCAAGAGACCCAGTACTTC. V is TRBV10-2 and J is TRBJ2-5, with TRBD2 matching over 12 bases. This CDR3 spans 19 amino acids. Trimming at V came to 3 bases and at J to 0 bases, leaving 11 bases not matched to a gene. Germline CDR1 WSHSY, CDR2 SAAADI.

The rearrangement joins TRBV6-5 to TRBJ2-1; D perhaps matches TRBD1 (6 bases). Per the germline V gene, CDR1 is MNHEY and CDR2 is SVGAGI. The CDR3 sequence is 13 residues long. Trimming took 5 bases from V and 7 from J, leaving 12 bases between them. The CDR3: CASSHLQGNEQFF. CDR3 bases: TGTGCCAGCAGTCACTTACAGGGTAATGAGCAGTTCTTC.

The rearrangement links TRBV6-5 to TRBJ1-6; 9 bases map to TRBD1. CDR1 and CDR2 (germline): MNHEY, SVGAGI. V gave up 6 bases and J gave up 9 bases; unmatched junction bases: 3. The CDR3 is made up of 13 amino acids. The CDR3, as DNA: TGTGCCAGCAGGGGACAGGGAGGTTCACCCCTCCACTTT. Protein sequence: CASRGQGGSPLHF.

This chain's CDR3 is CASSRRTGPYGYTF. The CDR3, as DNA: TGTGCCAGCAGCCGAAGGACAGGGCCTTATGGCTACACCTTC. V and J are TRBV5-4 and TRBJ1-2; 8 nucleotides agree with TRBD1. The trim removed 4 bases at V and 5 bases at J, leaving 7 bases unmatched. The CDR3 totals 14 residues. CDR1 is SGHNT, CDR2 YYREEE, per germline (reference sequence).

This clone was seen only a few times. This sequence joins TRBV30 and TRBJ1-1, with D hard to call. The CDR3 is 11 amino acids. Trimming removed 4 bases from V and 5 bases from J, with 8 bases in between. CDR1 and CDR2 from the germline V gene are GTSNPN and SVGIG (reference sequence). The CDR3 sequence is CAWTARTEAFF. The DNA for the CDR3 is TGTGCCTGGACTGCGAGGACTGAAGCTTTCTTT.

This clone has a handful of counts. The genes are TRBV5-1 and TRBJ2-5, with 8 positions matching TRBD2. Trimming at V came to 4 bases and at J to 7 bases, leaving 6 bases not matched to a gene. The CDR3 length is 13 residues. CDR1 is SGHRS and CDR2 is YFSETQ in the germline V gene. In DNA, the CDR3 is TGCGCCAGCAGCCTCCGGGGGGGCTGGACCCAGTACTTC. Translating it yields CASSLRGGWTQYF.

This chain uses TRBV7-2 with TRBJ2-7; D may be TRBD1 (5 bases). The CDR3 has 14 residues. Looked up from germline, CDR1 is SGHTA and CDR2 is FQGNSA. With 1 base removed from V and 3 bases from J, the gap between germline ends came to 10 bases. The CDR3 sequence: CASSLDRLLYEQYF. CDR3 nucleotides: TGTGCCAGCAGCTTAGACAGGTTGCTCTACGAGCAGTACTTC.

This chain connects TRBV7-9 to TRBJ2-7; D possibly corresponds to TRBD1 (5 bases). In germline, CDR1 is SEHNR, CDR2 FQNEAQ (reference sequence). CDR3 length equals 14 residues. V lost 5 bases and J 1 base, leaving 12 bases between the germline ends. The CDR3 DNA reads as TGTGCCAGCAGCATACGACAGAGTTCCTACGAGCAGTACTTC. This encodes CASSIRQSSYEQYF.

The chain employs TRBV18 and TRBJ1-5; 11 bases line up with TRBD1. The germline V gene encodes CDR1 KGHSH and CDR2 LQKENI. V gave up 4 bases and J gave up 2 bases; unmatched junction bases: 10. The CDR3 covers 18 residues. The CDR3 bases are TGTGCCAGCTCACGAACGGGACAGGGGGTAGGGGGCAATCAGCCCCAGCATTTT. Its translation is CASSRTGQGVGGNQPQHF.

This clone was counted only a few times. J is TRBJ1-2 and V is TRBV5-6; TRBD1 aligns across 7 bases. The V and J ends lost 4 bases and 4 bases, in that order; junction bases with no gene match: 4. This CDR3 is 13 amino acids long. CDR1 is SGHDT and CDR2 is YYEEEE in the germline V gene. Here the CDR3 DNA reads TGTGCCAGCAGCCCCGGGACAGCCTATGGCTACACCTTC. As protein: CASSPGTAYGYTF. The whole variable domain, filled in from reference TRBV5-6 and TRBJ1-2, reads DAGVTQSPTHLIKTRGQQVTLRCSPKSGHDTVSWYQQALGQGPQFIFQYYEEEERQRGNFPDRFSGHQFPNYSSELNVNALLLGDSALYLCASSPGTAYGYTFGSGTRLTVV.

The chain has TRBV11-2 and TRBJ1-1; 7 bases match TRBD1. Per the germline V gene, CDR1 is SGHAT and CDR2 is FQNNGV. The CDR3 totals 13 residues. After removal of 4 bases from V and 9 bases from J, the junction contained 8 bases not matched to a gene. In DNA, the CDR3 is TGTGCCAGCAGCTCATCCCCGGGACAGAAAGCTTTCTTT. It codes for CASSSSPGQKAFF.

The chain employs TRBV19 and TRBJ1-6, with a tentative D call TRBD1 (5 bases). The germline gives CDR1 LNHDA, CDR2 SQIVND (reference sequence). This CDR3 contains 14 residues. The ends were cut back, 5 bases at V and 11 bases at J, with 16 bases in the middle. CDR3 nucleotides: TGTGCCAGTAGTCTACGAAGGGGTTTGGCACCCCTCCACTTT. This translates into CASSLRRGLAPLHF. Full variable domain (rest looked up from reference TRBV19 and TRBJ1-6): DGGITQSPKYLFRKEGQNVTLSCEQNLNHDAMYWYRQDPGQGLRLIYYSQIVNDFQKGDIAEGYSVSREKKESFPLTVTSAQKNPTAFYLCASSLRRGLAPLHFGNGTRLTVT.

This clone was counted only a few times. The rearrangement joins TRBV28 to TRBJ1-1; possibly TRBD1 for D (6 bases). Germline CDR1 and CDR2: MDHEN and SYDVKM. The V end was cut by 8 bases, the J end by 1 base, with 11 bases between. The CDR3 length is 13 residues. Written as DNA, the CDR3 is TGTGCCAGCGGGCAGGGGAGGAACACTGAAGCTTTCTTT. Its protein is CASGQGRNTEAFF.

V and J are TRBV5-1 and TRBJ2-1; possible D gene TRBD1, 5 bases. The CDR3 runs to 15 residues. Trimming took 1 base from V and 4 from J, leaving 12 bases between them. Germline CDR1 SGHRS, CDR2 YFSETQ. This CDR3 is CASSLRPGQYNEQFF. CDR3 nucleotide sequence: TGCGCCAGCAGCTTGAGGCCAGGGCAGTACAATGAGCAGTTCTTC. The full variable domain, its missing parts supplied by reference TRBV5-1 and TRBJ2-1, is KAGVTQTPRYLIKTRGQQVTLSCSPISGHRSVSWYQQTPGQGLQFLFEYFSETQRNKGNFPGRFSGRQFSNSRSEMNVSTLELGDSALYLCASSLRPGQYNEQFFGPGTRLTVL.

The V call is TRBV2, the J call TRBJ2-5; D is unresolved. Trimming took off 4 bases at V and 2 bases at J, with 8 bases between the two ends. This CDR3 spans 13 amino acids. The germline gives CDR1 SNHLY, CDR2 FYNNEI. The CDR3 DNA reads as TGTGCCAGCAGTGCCGCCAGTCAAGAGACCCAGTACTTC. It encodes CASSAASQETQYF.

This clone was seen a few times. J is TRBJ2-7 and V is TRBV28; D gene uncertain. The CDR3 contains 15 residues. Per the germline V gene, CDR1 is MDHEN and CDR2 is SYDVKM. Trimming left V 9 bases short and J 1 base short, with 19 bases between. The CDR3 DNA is TGTGCCAGTCCACCCAAACGGTACGGGTCCTACGAGCAGTACTTC. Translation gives CASPPKRYGSYEQYF.

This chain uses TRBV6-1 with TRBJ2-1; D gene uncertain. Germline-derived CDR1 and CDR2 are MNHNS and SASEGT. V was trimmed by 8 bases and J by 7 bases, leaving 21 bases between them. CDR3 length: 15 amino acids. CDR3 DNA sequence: TGTGCCAGCCTAGTGAACCCCAACACCGGGAATGAGCAGTTCTTC. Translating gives CASLVNPNTGNEQFF.

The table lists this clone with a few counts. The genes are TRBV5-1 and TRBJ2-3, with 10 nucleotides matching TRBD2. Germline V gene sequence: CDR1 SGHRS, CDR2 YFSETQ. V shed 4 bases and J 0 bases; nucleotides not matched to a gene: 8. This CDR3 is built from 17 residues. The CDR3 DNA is TGCGCCAGCAGCCAATTCGGACTAGCGGAGAGCACAGATACGCAGTATTTT. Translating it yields CASSQFGLAESTDTQYF.

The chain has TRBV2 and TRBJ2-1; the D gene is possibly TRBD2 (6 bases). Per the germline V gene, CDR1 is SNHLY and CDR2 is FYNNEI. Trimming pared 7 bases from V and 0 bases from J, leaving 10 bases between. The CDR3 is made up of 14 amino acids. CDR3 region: CASNPTSSYNEQFF. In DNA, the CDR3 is TGTGCCAGCAATCCGACTAGCTCCTACAATGAGCAGTTCTTC.

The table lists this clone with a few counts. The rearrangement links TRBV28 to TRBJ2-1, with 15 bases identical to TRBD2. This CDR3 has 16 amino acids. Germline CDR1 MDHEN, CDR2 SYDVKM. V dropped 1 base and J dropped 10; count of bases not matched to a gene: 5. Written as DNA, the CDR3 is TGTGCCAGCAGTTTATCAGGGACTAGCGGGAGGAACGAGCAGTTCTTC. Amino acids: CASSLSGTSGRNEQFF. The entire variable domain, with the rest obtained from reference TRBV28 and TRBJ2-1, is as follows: DVKVTQSSRYLVKRTGEKVFLECVQDMDHENMFWYRQDPGLGLRLIYFSYDVKMKEKGDIPEGYSVSREKKERFSLILESASTNQTSMYLCASSLSGTSGRNEQFFGPGTRLTVL.

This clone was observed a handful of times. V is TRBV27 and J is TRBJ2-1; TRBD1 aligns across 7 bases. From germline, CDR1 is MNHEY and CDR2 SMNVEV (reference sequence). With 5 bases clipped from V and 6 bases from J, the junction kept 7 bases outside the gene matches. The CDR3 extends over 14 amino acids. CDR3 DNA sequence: TGTGCCAGCAGTCTGATACAGGGGCTCAATGAGCAGTTCTTC. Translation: CASSLIQGLNEQFF.